Listed below are T cell receptor beta chains from one sample, sequenced in a study of shared clonotypes between healthy human individuals. Produced via immunoSEQ multiplex PCR; TCRdb's table is partial and in-frame only. The sample includes 2 million to 2.5 million clones, approximately 94% of them seen just once. Sequenced input: naive CD8+ T cells sorted from blood. Receptor source: a man aged 18 to 29 in good health. Each CDR3 is given with its conserved first and last residue. The order of the fields is J gene, D gene, CDR3 length, V gene, clone size, CDR3 DNA, CDR3 protein. The D gene is left open where the match is weak. Part of the rows lack a size; the others show once, few, many or a class for expanded clones.

J gene: TRBJ1-4
D gene: TRBD1
CDR3 length: 15
V gene: TRBV6-5
clone size: NA
CDR3 DNA: TGTGCCAGCAGTTACTCGGGAGACAGGGGTGAAAAACTGTTTTTT
CDR3 protein: CASSYSGDRGEKLFF

J gene: TRBJ1-1
D gene: NA
CDR3 length: 14
V gene: TRBV7-9
clone size: NA
CDR3 DNA: TGTGCCAGCACCTTCCCGGGTATGAACACTGAAGCTTTCTTT
CDR3 protein: CASTFPGMNTEAFF

J gene: TRBJ2-7
D gene: NA
CDR3 length: 13
V gene: TRBV6-1
clone size: NA
CDR3 DNA: TGTGCCAGCACCTACAGGGCAAACTACGAGCAGTACTTC
CDR3 protein: CASTYRANYEQYF

J gene: TRBJ2-5
D gene: TRBD1
CDR3 length: 16
V gene: TRBV14
clone size: once
CDR3 DNA: TGTGCCAGCAGCCTTGGACAGGGAGGATGGTGGGAGACCCAGTACTTC
CDR3 protein: CASSLGQGGWWETQYF

J gene: TRBJ1-1
D gene: NA
CDR3 length: 14
V gene: TRBV6-5
clone size: NA
CDR3 DNA: TGTGCCAGCAGTTACTCTGAGGGGGACACTGAAGCTTTCTTT
CDR3 protein: CASSYSEGDTEAFF

J gene: TRBJ1-1
D gene: NA
CDR3 length: 13
V gene: TRBV11-2
clone size: NA
CDR3 DNA: TGTGCCAGCAGCTCCCTCGGGGCTGATGAAGCTTTCTTT
CDR3 protein: CASSSLGADEAFF

J gene: TRBJ2-7
D gene: NA
CDR3 length: 12
V gene: TRBV7-9
clone size: NA
CDR3 DNA: TGTGCCAGCAGCTTAGGCCGCCCCGAGCAGTACTTC
CDR3 protein: CASSLGRPEQYF

J gene: TRBJ2-7
D gene: TRBD1
CDR3 length: 12
V gene: TRBV2
clone size: NA
CDR3 DNA: TGTGCCAGCAGGGGACAGGGGGGGGAGCAGTACTTC
CDR3 protein: CASRGQGGEQYF

J gene: TRBJ2-7
D gene: TRBD1
CDR3 length: 14
V gene: TRBV27
clone size: once
CDR3 DNA: TGTGCCAGCAGTCCGACAGGGGGCTCAGCCGAGCAGTACTTC
CDR3 protein: CASSPTGGSAEQYF

J gene: TRBJ1-1
D gene: TRBD1
CDR3 length: 11
V gene: TRBV30
clone size: NA
CDR3 DNA: TGTGCCTGGGGATCGGACAGGGGGGCTTTCTTT
CDR3 protein: CAWGSDRGAFF

J gene: TRBJ2-7
D gene: TRBD2
CDR3 length: 15
V gene: TRBV27
clone size: NA
CDR3 DNA: TGTGCCAGCAGTTATAGCGGGAGGCCTTCCTACGAGCAGTACTTC
CDR3 protein: CASSYSGRPSYEQYF

J gene: TRBJ2-7
D gene: NA
CDR3 length: 13
V gene: TRBV5-6
clone size: once
CDR3 DNA: TGTGCCAGCAGGGTAGGTGGGGTCTACGAGCAGTACTTC
CDR3 protein: CASRVGGVYEQYF

J gene: TRBJ2-2
D gene: NA
CDR3 length: 15
V gene: TRBV7-9
clone size: NA
CDR3 DNA: TGTGCCAGCAGCTTTTGGTACCGGGCCACCGGGGAGCTGTTTTTT
CDR3 protein: CASSFWYRATGELFF

J gene: TRBJ2-3
D gene: TRBD2
CDR3 length: 12
V gene: TRBV30
clone size: once
CDR3 DNA: TGTGCCCTAGCGGACAACACAGATACGCAGTATTTT
CDR3 protein: CALADNTDTQYF

J gene: TRBJ2-7
D gene: NA
CDR3 length: 16
V gene: TRBV28
clone size: NA
CDR3 DNA: TGTGCCAGCAGCTTCGACAGGCCCATCTTTCCCTACGAGCAGTACTTC
CDR3 protein: CASSFDRPIFPYEQYF

J gene: TRBJ1-5
D gene: NA
CDR3 length: 14
V gene: TRBV27
clone size: NA
CDR3 DNA: TGTGCCAGCAGTTTAGCAGGGATGTCTCAGCCCCAGCATTTT
CDR3 protein: CASSLAGMSQPQHF

J gene: TRBJ2-3
D gene: NA
CDR3 length: 14
V gene: TRBV6-5
clone size: NA
CDR3 DNA: TGTGCCAGCAGTACTGGACAGTACACAGATACGCAGTATTTT
CDR3 protein: CASSTGQYTDTQYF

J gene: TRBJ1-2
D gene: NA
CDR3 length: 12
V gene: TRBV2
clone size: NA
CDR3 DNA: TGTGCCAGCAGGATGGGCTTCTATGGCTACACCTTC
CDR3 protein: CASRMGFYGYTF